The present T cell receptor (beta chain) was sequenced within a study of blood T cell repertoires in COVID-19. Study at large: Sources were T cells, B-cell-depleted T cells, or PBMCs; the material itself was cDNA or gDNA.

This CDR3 comprises 11 residues. Germline lookup yields CDR1 ENHRY and CDR2 SYGVKD. Trimming pared 9 bases from V and 0 bases from J, leaving 5 bases between. Only in-frame clones appear in the TCRdb table, and some are missing; sequencing was by immunoSEQ multiplex PCR. The sample carries approximately 230,000 clones, around 83% recorded once. The sequence derives from a man older than 75 with acute or convalescent COVID-19. The gene calls are TRBV10-3 and TRBJ1-1; unclear D gene. Sequences were obtained from peripheral blood. CDR3 loop: CAIKMNTEAFF. CDR3 DNA: TGTGCCATTAAAATGAACACTGAAGCTTTCTTT.